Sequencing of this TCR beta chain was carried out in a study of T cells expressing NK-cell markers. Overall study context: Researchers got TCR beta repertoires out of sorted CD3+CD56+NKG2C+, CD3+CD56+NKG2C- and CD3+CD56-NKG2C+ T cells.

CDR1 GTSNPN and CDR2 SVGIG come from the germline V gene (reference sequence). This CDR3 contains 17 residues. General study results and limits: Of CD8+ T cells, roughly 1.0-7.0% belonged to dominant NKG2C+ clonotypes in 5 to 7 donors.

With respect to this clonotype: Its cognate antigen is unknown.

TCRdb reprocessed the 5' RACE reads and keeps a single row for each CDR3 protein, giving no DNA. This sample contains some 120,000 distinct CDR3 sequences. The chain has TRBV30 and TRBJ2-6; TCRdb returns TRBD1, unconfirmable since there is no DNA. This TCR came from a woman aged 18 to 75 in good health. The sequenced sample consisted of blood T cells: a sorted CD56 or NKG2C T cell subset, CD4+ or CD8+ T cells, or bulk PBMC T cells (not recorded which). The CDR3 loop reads CAWTPGHSSSGANVLTF. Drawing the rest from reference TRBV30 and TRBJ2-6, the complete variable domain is SQTIHQWPATLVQPVGSPLSLECTVEGTSNPNLYWYRQAAGRGLQLLFYSVGIGQISSEVPQNLSASRPQDRQFILSSKKLLLSDSGFYLCAWTPGHSSSGANVLTFGAGSRLTVL.